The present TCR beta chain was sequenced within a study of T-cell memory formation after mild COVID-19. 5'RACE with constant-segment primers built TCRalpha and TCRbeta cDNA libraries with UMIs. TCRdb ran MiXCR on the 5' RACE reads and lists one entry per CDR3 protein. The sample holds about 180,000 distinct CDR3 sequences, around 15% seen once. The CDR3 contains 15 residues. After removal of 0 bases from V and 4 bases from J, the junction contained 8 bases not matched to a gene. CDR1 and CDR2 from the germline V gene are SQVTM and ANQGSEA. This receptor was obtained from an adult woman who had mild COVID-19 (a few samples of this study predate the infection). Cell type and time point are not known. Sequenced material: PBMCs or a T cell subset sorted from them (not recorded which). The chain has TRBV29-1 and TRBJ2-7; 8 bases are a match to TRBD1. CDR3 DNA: TGCAGCGTTGAAGAAATGTCCAGGGGGCCTTACGAGCAGTACTTC. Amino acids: CSVEEMSRGPYEQYF.